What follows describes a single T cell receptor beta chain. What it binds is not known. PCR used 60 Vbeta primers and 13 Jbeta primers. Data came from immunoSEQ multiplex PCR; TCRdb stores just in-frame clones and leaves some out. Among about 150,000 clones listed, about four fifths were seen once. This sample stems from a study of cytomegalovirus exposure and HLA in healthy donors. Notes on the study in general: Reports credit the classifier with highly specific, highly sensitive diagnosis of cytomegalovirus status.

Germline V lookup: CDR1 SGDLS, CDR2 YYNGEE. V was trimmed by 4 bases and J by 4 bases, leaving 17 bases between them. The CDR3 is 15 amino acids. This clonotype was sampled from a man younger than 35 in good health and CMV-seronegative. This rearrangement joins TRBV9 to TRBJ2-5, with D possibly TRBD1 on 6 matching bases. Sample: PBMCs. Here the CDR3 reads CASSTTGNLGETQYF. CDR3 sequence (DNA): TGTGCCAGCAGCACCACAGGGAACCTCGGAGAGACCCAGTACTTC.